Below, 30 T cell receptor beta chains from the same sample are listed, as sequenced in a study of T-cell reconstitution after alpha-beta-depleted transplantation in children. Preparation of the TCRbeta library involved a method that used unique molecular identifiers. TCRdb reprocessed the PCR reads via MiXCR and lists one record per CDR3 protein. The sample contains around 250,000 distinct CDR3 sequences, 6.5% to 10% of which appear only once. Source: PBMCs, mostly from graft donor cells, taken 180 days after TCRalphabeta/CD19-depleted stem cell transplant. These receptors came from a male patient aged 10 to 17 who had a stem cell transplant for acute lymphoblastic leukemia, so the T cells may come from the graft donor.

The chain combines TRBV2 with TRBJ1-2; 9 positions match TRBD1. Trimming removed 8 bases from V and 4 bases from J; junction bases left unmatched: 11. The CDR3 length is 15 residues. Germline CDR1 and CDR2: SNHLY and FYNNEI. CDR3 sequence reads: CASRPGQGSFYGYTF. Here the CDR3 DNA reads TGTGCCAGCCGACCGGGACAGGGATCCTTCTATGGCTACACCTTC.

At least ten counts were recorded for this clonotype. This chain links TRBV3-1 with TRBJ2-1; 9 bases align to TRBD2. The CDR3 sequence is 13 residues long. Trimming took 7 bases from V and 7 from J; bases not matched to a gene: 5. CDR1 LGHDT and CDR2 YNNKEL come from the germline V gene (reference sequence). CDR3 coding DNA: TGTGCCAGCACTCTGGCGGGAGGGAATGAGCAGTTCTTC. Protein sequence: CASTLAGGNEQFF.

Many counts were recorded for this clonotype. The V gene is TRBV12-3 or TRBV12-4, the J gene TRBJ1-5; D unclear. This CDR3 is built from 15 residues. Between the trimmed V and J ends, which lost 1 base and 2 bases, there was a span of 9 bases. The CDR3: CASSLEGGGNQPQHF. In nucleotides, the CDR3 is TGTGCCAGCAGTTTAGAGGGAGGTGGCAATCAGCCCCAGCATTTT.

Ten or more counts support this clonotype. The chain has TRBV20-1 and TRBJ2-5; either TRBD1 or TRBD2 may fit D (5 bases each). The germline gives CDR1 DFQATT, CDR2 SNEGSKA (reference sequence). V was trimmed by 6 bases and J by 4 bases, leaving 9 bases between them. The CDR3 runs 11 residues. The CDR3 sequence: CSAGTPETQYF. Written as DNA, the CDR3 is TGCAGTGCCGGGACGCCAGAGACCCAGTACTTC.

There are many counts of this clonotype. The rearrangement joins TRBV20-1 to TRBJ1-5; no definite D call. The CDR3 sequence is 12 residues long. With 0 bases removed from V and 6 bases from J, the gap between germline ends came to 6 bases. Germline-derived CDR1 and CDR2 are DFQATT and SNEGSKA (reference sequence). The CDR3: CSAREGIQPQHF. CDR3 in DNA: TGCAGTGCTAGAGAGGGGATTCAGCCCCAGCATTTT.

There are many counts of this clonotype. The rearrangement uses TRBV12-3 or TRBV12-4 and TRBJ2-1; D remains ambiguous. The CDR3 spans 12 residues. V lost 8 bases and J 8 bases, leaving 13 bases between the germline ends. The CDR3 loop is CASAPGGDEQFF. The CDR3 DNA follows: TGTGCCAGCGCCCCCGGCGGTGATGAGCAGTTCTTC.

This clonotype was picked up a small number of times. The chain combines TRBV4-2 with TRBJ1-3; D call uncertain. V lost 1 base and J 0 bases, leaving 19 bases between the germline ends. The germline CDR1 and CDR2 sequences are LGHNA and YNFKEQ. The CDR3 length is 19 residues. This CDR3 reads CASSQGSDVGLPSGNTIYF. CDR3 sequence (DNA): TGTGCCAGCAGCCAAGGGTCTGATGTAGGCCTCCCCTCTGGAAACACCATATATTTT.

V is TRBV20-1 and J is TRBJ2-3, with D uncertain. Per germline, CDR1 DFQATT and CDR2 SNEGSKA (reference sequence). The length of the CDR3 is 14 residues. V lost 5 bases and J lost 0, with 12 bases in between. The CDR3 DNA is TGCAGTGCTCCCCAGCGCCCTAGCACAGATACGCAGTATTTT. It codes for CSAPQRPSTDTQYF.

This clonotype was recorded at least ten times. DNA for the CDR3: TGCGCCAGCAGCTTGGAGACCCCCACAGATACGCAGTATTTT. Translation gives CASSLETPTDTQYF. The chain combines TRBV5-1 with TRBJ2-3; D is unclear. Trimming cost V 0 bases and J 2 bases, with 7 bases left between them. The CDR3 has 14 residues. CDR1 and CDR2 (germline): SGHRS, YFSETQ.

This chain connects TRBV5-6 to TRBJ2-7, with 12 nucleotides matching TRBD2. The J segment lost 0 bases and the V segment lost 0 bases, leaving 1 base of the junction unmatched. Germline values: CDR1 SGHDT, CDR2 YYEEEE. The CDR3 is 16 residues long. This CDR3 reads CASSLASGRASYEQYF. CDR3 DNA: TGTGCCAGCAGCTTGGCTAGCGGGAGGGCCTCCTACGAGCAGTACTTC.

This clonotype has ten or more counts. The CDR3 DNA reads TGTGCCAGCAGCTTAGGCCTTTGGGAGAGCTTGAAATACGAGCAGTACTTC. Its translation: CASSLGLWESLKYEQYF. The chain links TRBV13 to TRBJ2-7, with D possibly TRBD2 on 5 matching bases. Germline values: CDR1 PRHDT, CDR2 FYEKMQ (reference sequence). The CDR3 runs 17 residues. V was cut by 0 bases and J by 4 bases, with 19 bases left in between.

This clonotype was counted at least ten times. The chain combines TRBV29-1 with TRBJ1-1; tentatively, D is TRBD1 (5 bases). This CDR3 contains 13 residues. Per germline, CDR1 SQVTM and CDR2 ANQGSEA. Trimming removed 7 bases at V and 1 base at J, with 13 bases between. In DNA, the CDR3 is TGCAGCGCTGGGGGAACCCCGAACACTGAAGCTTTCTTT. Protein sequence: CSAGGTPNTEAFF. The whole variable domain, remainder taken from reference TRBV29-1 and TRBJ1-1, is SAVISQKPSRDICQRGTSLTIQCQVDSQVTMMFWYRQQPGQSLTLIATANQGSEATYESGFVIDKFPISRPNLTFSTLTVSNMSPEDSSIYLCSAGGTPNTEAFFGQGTRLTVV.

J is TRBJ1-5 and V is TRBV5-1; 7 bases map to TRBD1. The V gene end was trimmed by 3 bases and the J gene end by 6 bases; junction bases not matched to a gene: 3. The V gene's germline CDR1 is SGHRS and CDR2 YFSETQ. The CDR3 loop spans 13 amino acids. The CDR3 is CASSSRGGQPQHF. CDR3 bases: TGCGCCAGCAGCTCCAGGGGGGGTCAGCCCCAGCATTTT.

This clonotype has at least ten counts. The chain links TRBV12-3 or TRBV12-4 to TRBJ1-5; 11 nucleotides line up with TRBD1. V lost 5 bases, J lost 9 bases, and 6 bases stayed unmatched. The CDR3 contains 14 residues. This chain's CDR3 is CASSGQGAPSPQHF. CDR3 coding DNA: TGTGCCAGCAGTGGACAGGGGGCCCCATCGCCCCAGCATTTT.

This clonotype appeared many times. The chain combines TRBV14 with TRBJ2-7, with D hard to call. CDR1 is SGHDN, CDR2 FVKESK, per germline. V dropped 4 bases and J dropped 6 bases, with 13 bases sitting between them. There are 13 residues in the CDR3. CDR3 sequence: CASSRAGSGEQYF. DNA of the CDR3: TGTGCCAGCAGCCGGGCAGGATCCGGCGAGCAGTACTTC. Combining the CDR3 with reference TRBV14 and TRBJ2-7 gives the whole variable domain EAGVTQFPSHSVIEKGQTVTLRCDPISGHDNLYWYRRVMGKEIKFLLHFVKESKQDESGMPNNRFLAERTGGTYSTLKVQPAELEDSGVYFCASSRAGSGEQYFGPGTRLTVT.

This clonotype has a handful of counts. This chain connects TRBV20-1 to TRBJ2-5, with unresolved D. V was clipped by 5 bases and J by 0 bases, with 13 bases between them. Germline assignment: CDR1 DFQATT and CDR2 SNEGSKA (reference sequence). The CDR3 is 14 amino acids. In nucleotides, the CDR3 is TGCAGTGCTGTAGGTGGGCTGTACCAAGAGACCCAGTACTTC. It codes for CSAVGGLYQETQYF.

This clonotype was observed a few times. The chain combines TRBV10-3 with TRBJ2-2; the match to TRBD2 covers 8 bases. V was clipped by 8 bases and J by 1 base; unmatched bases: 9. The CDR3 is 16 residues long. CDR1 and CDR2 from the germline V gene are ENHRY and SYGVKD. This CDR3 reads CAIPSIAGGNTGELFF. The CDR3 nucleotides are TGTGCCATCCCTAGCATCGCGGGAGGGAACACCGGGGAGCTGTTTTTT.

The sample holds many counts of this clonotype. The genes are TRBV12-3 or TRBV12-4 and TRBJ2-7; no clear D. The length of the CDR3 is 11 residues. Trimming removed 5 bases at V and 7 bases at J, with 9 bases between. CDR3 in amino acids: CASSSWPEQYF. DNA of the CDR3: TGTGCCAGCAGTAGCTGGCCAGAGCAGTACTTC.

This clonotype was counted ten times or more. The V call is TRBV28, the J call TRBJ2-1, with 9 positions matching TRBD2. This CDR3 is built from 18 residues. Germline V lookup: CDR1 MDHEN, CDR2 SYDVKM. J gave up 2 bases and V 7 bases, and 15 bases lay outside the gene matches. CDR3 amino acids: CASKETGTSKLPYNEQFF. The CDR3 nucleotides are TGTGCCAGCAAGGAAACAGGGACTAGCAAATTACCCTACAATGAGCAGTTCTTC.

The table lists this clonotype with many counts. The chain is built from TRBV5-6 and TRBJ2-5, with TRBD2 matching over 12 bases. V lost 4 bases, J lost 4 bases, and 5 bases stayed unmatched. This CDR3 is 15 amino acids long. CDR1 is SGHDT, CDR2 YYEEEE, per germline. The DNA for the CDR3 is TGTGCCAGCAGCAATCTAGCGGGGGGGCGAGAGACCCAGTACTTC. Translating it yields CASSNLAGGRETQYF.

This clonotype was observed at least ten times. The V and J genes are TRBV28 and TRBJ1-6; 7 bases are shared with TRBD1. Germline V gene sequence: CDR1 MDHEN, CDR2 SYDVKM. The CDR3 is 15 residues long. Unmatched junction bases numbered 5, after V lost 3 bases and J lost 6 bases. The CDR3 is CASSFPGQVNSPLHF. The CDR3 DNA is TGTGCCAGCAGTTTCCCCGGACAGGTTAATTCACCCCTCCACTTT.

This clonotype was observed at least ten times. The J gene is TRBJ2-6, the V gene TRBV7-2; D remains ambiguous. The CDR3 spans 18 residues. Trimming removed 4 bases at V and 0 bases at J, with 16 bases between. Germline assignment: CDR1 SGHTA and CDR2 FQGNSA. The CDR3, as DNA: TGTGCCAGCAGCTCAGCGCCCTCCAGTTCCTCTGGGGCCAACGTCCTGACTTTC. This encodes CASSSAPSSSSGANVLTF.

This clonotype showed up many times. V usage is TRBV4-3 and J usage is TRBJ2-1, with 12 bases that match TRBD2. This CDR3 region has 17 residues. The germline V gene encodes CDR1 LGHNA and CDR2 YSLEER. Germline trimming cut 6 bases from V and 1 base from J; bases unmatched to any gene: 7. The CDR3 sequence is CASSPFLAGGSYNEQFF. CDR3 nucleotide sequence: TGCGCCAGCAGTCCTTTCCTAGCGGGGGGGTCCTACAATGAGCAGTTCTTC.

This clonotype has at least ten counts. The J gene is TRBJ1-3, the V gene TRBV12-3 or TRBV12-4; TRBD1 is a possible D gene (5 bases). The length of the CDR3 is 14 residues. The V and J ends lost 5 bases and 3 bases respectively, with 11 bases between them. CDR3 nucleotide sequence: TGTGCCAGCAGTCGCAGAGGGGATGGAAACACCATATATTTT. It yields the protein CASSRRGDGNTIYF.

This clonotype has at least ten counts. The chain combines TRBV7-8 with TRBJ2-3; unclear D gene. The CDR3 has 16 residues. Trimming removed 2 bases at V and 3 bases at J, with 15 bases between. Germline CDR1 is SGHVS and CDR2 is FQNEAQ. CDR3 sequence (DNA): TGTGCCAGCAGCTTAAGACCATCCCTCCTGACAGATACGCAGTATTTT. It translates to CASSLRPSLLTDTQYF.

This chain uses TRBV2 with TRBJ2-7; 7 bases are shared with TRBD1. The CDR3 is made up of 15 amino acids. Germline V gene data show CDR1 as SNHLY and CDR2 as FYNNEI. The trim removed 4 bases at V and 0 bases at J, leaving 6 bases unmatched. Here the CDR3 reads CASSVDPGGSYEQYF. The DNA of the CDR3 is TGTGCCAGCAGTGTGGACCCAGGGGGCTCCTACGAGCAGTACTTC.

This clonotype was found many times. The CDR3 sequence is CASSGERLSPLHF. CDR3 sequence (DNA): TGTGCCAGCAGTGGTGAACGTCTTTCACCCCTCCACTTT. The chain employs TRBV2 and TRBJ1-6, with no clear D. V lost 4 bases and J lost 9, with 10 bases in between. The CDR3 sequence is 13 residues long. Looked up from germline, CDR1 is SNHLY and CDR2 is FYNNEI.

This clonotype was seen repeatedly, ten times or more. This chain connects TRBV12-3 or TRBV12-4 to TRBJ1-4; D might be TRBD1 (6 bases). V lost 5 bases and J 8 bases, leaving 12 bases between the germline ends. The CDR3 is 13 amino acids. The CDR3 DNA follows: TGTGCCAGCAGTCTACGGACAGCCGAAAAACTGTTTTTT. It translates to CASSLRTAEKLFF.

The table lists this clonotype with many counts. The chain is built from TRBV29-1 and TRBJ2-2; tentatively, D is TRBD1 (6 bases). With 4 bases removed from V and 6 bases from J, the gap between germline ends came to 9 bases. The CDR3 is 12 residues long. Germline lookup yields CDR1 SQVTM and CDR2 ANQGSEA. CDR3 protein: CSVGNRAGELFF. The CDR3 bases are TGCAGCGTTGGGAACAGGGCCGGGGAGCTGTTTTTT.

At least ten counts were recorded for this clonotype. This chain joins TRBV29-1 and TRBJ1-3, with a possible D match to TRBD1 (5 bases). This CDR3 contains 15 residues. Germline values: CDR1 SQVTM, CDR2 ANQGSEA. V was clipped by 3 bases and J by 4 bases, with 16 bases between them. The CDR3 nucleotides are TGCAGCGTTGAGGACTTCAGGGAGAGAGGAAACACCATATATTTT. This translates into CSVEDFRERGNTIYF.